The entry that follows covers one T cell receptor beta chain sequence. Germline V lookup: CDR1 LGHNT, CDR2 FRNRAP. CDR3 length: 18 amino acids. Trimming took 0 bases from V and 0 from J, leaving 17 bases between them. The data were produced by immunoSEQ multiplex PCR, yet TCRdb's version contains in-frame clones alone and is incomplete. The sample consists of under 150,000 clones, roughly 90% of them appearing once. This sample is drawn from a study of blood T cell repertoires in COVID-19. Study-level background: The United States, Italy and Spain provided the acute and convalescent COVID-19 samples.

The origin of this receptor is a man between 45 and 60 years old with active or convalescent COVID-19. The gene calls are TRBV12-5 and TRBJ1-1; maybe TRBD1 (6 bases). The sequenced material came from peripheral blood. CDR3 sequence (DNA): TGTGCTAGTGGTTTGGTACCAGCTGGGGGCAGGGTGAACACTGAAGCTTTCTTT. It translates to CASGLVPAGGRVNTEAFF.